A single sample gave rise to the 8 T cell receptor beta chains below, sequenced in a study of CD8+ T cells in alopecia areata. Following extraction, RNA underwent reverse transcription to cDNA, which served as the sequencing template. Assay: immunoSEQ multiplex PCR; the TCRdb copy retains only in-frame clones and omits some. The table has roughly 120,000 clones, roughly three fifths seen once. Sample treatment: oral pan-JAK inhibitor, 5-10 mg twice daily. This specimen was CD8+ T cells sorted from blood, taken at week 24, from a patient treated with tofacitinib. These receptors were taken from a human donor with alopecia areata.

In its sample, this clone was seen a few times. This sample includes further DNA sequences coding for the same CDR3. This chain links TRBV27 with TRBJ1-1, with D tentatively TRBD1 (5 bases). Trimming took 3 bases from V and 3 from J, leaving 8 bases between them. CDR3 size: 13 residues. The germline CDR1 and CDR2 sequences are MNHEY and SMNVEV (reference sequence). The CDR3 region is CASSLWGDTEAFF. Written as DNA, the CDR3 is TGTGCCAGCAGTTTGTGGGGGGACACTGAAGCTTTCTTT.

This rearrangement joins TRBV13 to TRBJ2-3; 8 bases are a match to TRBD1. Germline CDR1 is PRHDT and CDR2 is FYEKMQ (reference sequence). V lost 3 bases, J lost 4 bases, and 3 bases stayed unmatched. This CDR3 has 14 amino acids. CDR3 in DNA: TGTGCCAGCAGCTTCGGGACAGGCGCAGATACGCAGTATTTT. Protein sequence: CASSFGTGADTQYF. The full variable domain, completed using reference TRBV13 and TRBJ2-3, is AAGVIQSPRHLIKEKRETATLKCYPIPRHDTVYWYQQGPGQDPQFLISFYEKMQSDKGSIPDRFSAQQFSDYHSELNMSSLELGDSALYFCASSFGTGADTQYFGPGTRLTVL.

This clone has a count of ten or more. V gene TRBV10-3 combines with J gene TRBJ1-6; 8 nucleotides line up with TRBD1. There are 14 residues in the CDR3. The germline V gene has CDR1 ENHRY and CDR2 SYGVKD. Germline trimming cut 5 bases from V and 7 bases from J; bases unmatched to any gene: 4. CDR3 sequence: CAISIGQGNSPLHF. The CDR3 DNA sequence: TGTGCCATCAGTATCGGACAGGGAAATTCACCCCTCCACTTT.

There are a few counts of this clone. The chain carries TRBV30 and TRBJ1-1, with D unresolved. The germline CDR1 and CDR2 sequences are GTSNPN and SVGIG (reference sequence). There are 15 residues in the CDR3. The V gene lost 0 bases and the J gene lost 2 bases, with 13 bases spanning the gap. The CDR3 DNA follows: TGTGCCTGGAGTGTATGGTCTGGGAGAAACACTGAAGCTTTCTTT. Protein: CAWSVWSGRNTEAFF.

In its sample, this clone was seen a few times. The rearrangement joins TRBV4-3 to TRBJ1-1; 9 nucleotides line up with TRBD1. The CDR3 runs 14 residues. V gave up 7 bases and J gave up 5 bases; unmatched junction bases: 8. Germline lookup yields CDR1 LGHNA and CDR2 YSLEER. The CDR3 bases are TGCGCCAGCACCGAAACAGGGGGCAGAACTGAAGCTTTCTTT. Its protein product is CASTETGGRTEAFF.

V is TRBV27 and J is TRBJ1-1, with D perhaps TRBD1 (6 bases). This CDR3 has 14 amino acids. Trimming stripped 6 bases from V and 3 bases from J, with 14 bases between. Germline V CDR1 and CDR2: MNHEY, SMNVEV (reference sequence). CDR3 nucleotides: TGTGCCAGCAGCCTATGGGGGGGCGACACTGAAGCTTTCTTT. Its translation: CASSLWGGDTEAFF.

This chain links TRBV6-5 with TRBJ1-2; 8 bases align to TRBD1. This CDR3 spans 15 amino acids. The ends lost 4 bases at V and 2 bases at J; junction bases unmatched: 6. Germline V gives CDR1 MNHEY, CDR2 SVGAGI. CDR3 sequence reads: CASSSGQDPNYGYTF. The CDR3 bases are TGTGCCAGCAGTTCGGGACAGGACCCCAACTATGGCTACACCTTC.

The chain uses TRBV30 and TRBJ1-1; TRBD1 matches 7 bases. The CDR3 runs 13 residues. V lost 1 base to trimming and J lost 6 bases; unmatched junction nucleotides: 5. Germline assignment: CDR1 GTSNPN and CDR2 SVGIG (reference sequence). The CDR3 DNA sequence: TGTGCCTGGAGTGGAGACAGGGCCCCTGAAGCTTTCTTT. It encodes CAWSGDRAPEAFF.